This T cell receptor beta chain was documented in a study of shared T cell receptors in the human thymus. The CDR3 length is 18 residues. V lost 2 bases and J 0 bases, leaving 14 bases between the germline ends. The V gene's germline CDR1 is MNHNS and CDR2 SASEGT. The table came from immunoSEQ multiplex PCR; TCRdb's copy has only in-frame clones and leaves some out. The data show more than 550,000 clones, with 80% to 90% seen just once and under 0.012% held by the top ten. These records were also assigned to another study, of human thymus T cells. That report adds: The people who donated were healthy Finnish babies having corrective surgery for congenital heart defects. Across thymic and blood repertoires, the usage of V and J genes appeared to be biased.

Sequencing was done on a sample of thymocytes. The TCR was taken from a girl under three years old with a congenital heart defect. The V call is TRBV6-1, the J call TRBJ2-6; the D is unclear. Here the CDR3 DNA reads TGTGCCAGCAGTGAAATGACGGCGGTCCCCTCTGGGGCCAACGTCCTGACTTTC. Translating it yields CASSEMTAVPSGANVLTF.